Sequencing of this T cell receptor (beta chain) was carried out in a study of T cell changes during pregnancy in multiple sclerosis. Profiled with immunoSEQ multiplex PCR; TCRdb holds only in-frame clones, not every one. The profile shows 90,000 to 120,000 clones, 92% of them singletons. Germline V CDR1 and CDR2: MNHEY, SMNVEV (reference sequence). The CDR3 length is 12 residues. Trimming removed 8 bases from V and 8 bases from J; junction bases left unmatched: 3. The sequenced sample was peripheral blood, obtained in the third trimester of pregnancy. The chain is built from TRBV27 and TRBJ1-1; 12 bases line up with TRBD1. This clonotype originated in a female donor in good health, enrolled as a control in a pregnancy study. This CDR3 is CASVGTGGEAFF. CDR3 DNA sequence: TGTGCCAGCGTCGGGACAGGGGGCGAAGCTTTCTTT.